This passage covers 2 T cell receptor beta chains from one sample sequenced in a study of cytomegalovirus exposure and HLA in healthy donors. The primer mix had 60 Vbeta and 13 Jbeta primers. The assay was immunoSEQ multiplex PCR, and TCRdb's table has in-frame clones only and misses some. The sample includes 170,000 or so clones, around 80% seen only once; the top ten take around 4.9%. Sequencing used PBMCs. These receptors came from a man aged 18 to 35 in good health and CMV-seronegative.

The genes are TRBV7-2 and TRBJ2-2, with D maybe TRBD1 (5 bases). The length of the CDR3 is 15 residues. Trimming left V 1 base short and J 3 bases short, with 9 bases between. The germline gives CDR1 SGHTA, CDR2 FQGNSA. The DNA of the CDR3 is TGTGCCAGCAGCTTAGTCAGGGCGCACACCGGGGAGCTGTTTTTT. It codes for CASSLVRAHTGELFF.

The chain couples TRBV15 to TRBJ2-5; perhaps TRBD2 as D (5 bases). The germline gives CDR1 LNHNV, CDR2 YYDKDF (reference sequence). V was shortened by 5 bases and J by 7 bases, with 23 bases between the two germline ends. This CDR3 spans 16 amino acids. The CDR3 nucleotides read TGTGCCACCAGCCCTGTTACGCCAGCGGAGGTTGGGACCCAGTACTTC. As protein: CATSPVTPAEVGTQYF.